Below, 27 T cell receptor beta chains from the same sample are listed, as sequenced in a study of cytotoxic CD8 clonotypes in ibrutinib-treated CLL. The assay was immunoSEQ multiplex PCR, and TCRdb's table has in-frame clones only and misses some. Of about 29,000 clones in the sample, 60% to 85% were seen once. The sequencing used PBMCs, collected after 36 months of ibrutinib treatment. These receptors came from a human donor with chronic lymphocytic leukemia.

The rearrangement links TRBV7-9 to TRBJ1-1; D is unresolved. Germline V gene data show CDR1 as SEHNR and CDR2 as FQNEAQ (reference sequence). V was clipped by 0 bases and J by 4 bases, with 6 bases between them. This CDR3 is 13 amino acids long. CDR3 in amino acids: CASSLALSTEAFF. As DNA, the CDR3 is TGTGCCAGCAGCTTAGCGCTCAGCACTGAAGCTTTCTTT.

This clone was seen a handful of times. The rearrangement links TRBV19 to TRBJ2-1; a possible D gene is TRBD2 (5 bases). There are 16 residues in the CDR3. Germline V gives CDR1 LNHDA, CDR2 SQIVND (reference sequence). V was cut by 3 bases and J by 0 bases, with 12 bases left in between. In DNA form, the CDR3 reads TGTGCCAGTAGTATGGCGGGCCGTAGCTCCTACAATGAGCAGTTCTTC. Amino acid sequence: CASSMAGRSSYNEQFF.

This chain uses TRBV29-1 with TRBJ1-2, with D perhaps matching TRBD1 (6 bases). Germline-derived CDR1 and CDR2 are SQVTM and ANQGSEA. This CDR3 has 12 residues. Trimming took off 4 bases at V and 1 base at J, with 7 bases between the two ends. CDR3 DNA sequence: TGCAGCGTTGGAGGGGGTAACTATGGCTACACCTTC. Protein sequence: CSVGGGNYGYTF.

The CDR3 loop is CASSPSQGSYEQYF. The CDR3 coding sequence is TGTGCCAGTTCGCCGTCGCAGGGCTCCTACGAGCAGTACTTC. The chain links TRBV6-4 to TRBJ2-7, with D maybe TRBD1 (5 bases). This CDR3 is 14 amino acids long. The germline gives CDR1 MRHNA, CDR2 SNTAGT. Trimming removed 9 bases at V and 0 bases at J, with 15 bases between.

This clone has a single count. V usage is TRBV7-3 and J usage is TRBJ2-7; D unclear. CDR3 length: 13 residues. The V and J ends lost 0 bases and 7 bases respectively, with 10 bases between them. Germline CDR1 is SGHTA and CDR2 is FQGTGA. Written as DNA, the CDR3 is TGTGCCAGCAGCTTAACGATCGGCGGAGAGCAGTACTTC. This sequence encodes CASSLTIGGEQYF. Complete variable domain (other parts from reference TRBV7-3 and TRBJ2-7): GAGVSQTPSNKVTEKGKYVELRCDPISGHTALYWYRQSLGQGPEFLIYFQGTGAADDSGLPNDRFFAVRPEGSVSTLKIQRTERGDSAVYLCASSLTIGGEQYFGPGTRLTVT.

The chain links TRBV5-1 to TRBJ2-3; D may be TRBD2 (6 bases). This CDR3 has 15 amino acids. Trimming took off 4 bases at V and 0 bases at J, with 12 bases between the two ends. Germline V gene lookup returns CDR1 SGHRS and CDR2 YFSETQ. The CDR3 DNA follows: TGCGCCAGCAGCCCGGGACTGGCTAGCACAGATACGCAGTATTTT. Translating it yields CASSPGLASTDTQYF.

The chain uses TRBV13 and TRBJ2-5; D is perhaps TRBD2 (6 bases). The CDR3 runs 12 residues. V was clipped by 5 bases and J by 4 bases, with 8 bases between them. In germline, CDR1 is PRHDT, CDR2 FYEKMQ (reference sequence). This CDR3 is CASSTGVETQYF. The CDR3 DNA reads TGTGCCAGCAGCACGGGGGTAGAGACCCAGTACTTC.

The gene calls are TRBV20-1 and TRBJ1-3, with unresolved D. The V gene lost 1 base and the J gene lost 5 bases, with 0 bases spanning the gap. This CDR3 has 10 residues. Germline V gene lookup returns CDR1 DFQATT and CDR2 SNEGSKA (reference sequence). The CDR3: CSARGNTIYF. In DNA form, the CDR3 reads TGCAGTGCTAGAGGAAACACCATATATTTT.

The chain carries TRBV5-1 and TRBJ1-1; possibly TRBD1 for D (6 bases). The germline V gene encodes CDR1 SGHRS and CDR2 YFSETQ. Between the trimmed V and J ends, which lost 0 bases and 1 base, there was a span of 13 bases. The CDR3 totals 16 residues. The CDR3 loop is CASSLAFLQGNTEAFF. CDR3 in DNA: TGCGCCAGCAGCTTGGCCTTCCTACAGGGGAACACTGAAGCTTTCTTT.

The CDR3 DNA follows: TGTGCCAGTAGTACTCCAGGGGCAGGTACGAATGAGCAGTTCTTC. It is translated as CASSTPGAGTNEQFF. This chain connects TRBV19 to TRBJ2-1, with D perhaps matching TRBD1 (6 bases). Per germline, CDR1 LNHDA and CDR2 SQIVND (reference sequence). Trimming shortened V by 4 bases and J by 7 bases, and 17 bases separated the two germline ends. The CDR3 totals 15 residues.

Here the CDR3 reads CASSPGLAGAREQYF. The CDR3 nucleotides are TGTGCCAGCAGTCCCGGACTAGCGGGGGCGAGGGAGCAGTACTTC. The chain combines TRBV6-5 with TRBJ2-7; 13 bases align to TRBD2. This CDR3 region has 15 residues. V lost 5 bases, J lost 7 bases, and 8 bases stayed unmatched. In germline, CDR1 is MNHEY, CDR2 SVGAGI.

V is TRBV19 and J is TRBJ2-7; D perhaps matches TRBD1 (6 bases). Trimming removed 4 bases at V and 2 bases at J, with 9 bases between. The CDR3 runs to 13 residues. The V gene's germline CDR1 is LNHDA and CDR2 SQIVND (reference sequence). The CDR3 bases are TGTGCCAGTAGTACTCGGGACACCTACGAGCAGTACTTC. It translates to CASSTRDTYEQYF.

This rearrangement joins TRBV5-5 to TRBJ2-1; D gene unclear. Germline V gene lookup returns CDR1 SGHKS and CDR2 YYEKEE (reference sequence). This CDR3 spans 15 amino acids. V lost 1 base and J lost 1, with 9 bases in between. The CDR3 sequence is CASSLNSESYNEQFF. CDR3 nucleotide sequence: TGTGCCAGCAGCTTGAACTCTGAATCCTACAATGAGCAGTTCTTC.

The chain recombines TRBV6-5 with TRBJ2-1; D gene uncertain. From germline, CDR1 is MNHEY and CDR2 SVGAGI. This CDR3 comprises 16 residues. Trimming took off 0 bases at V and 6 bases at J, with 15 bases between the two ends. The CDR3 spells CASSYSIGWAGNEQFF. The CDR3 nucleotides read TGTGCCAGCAGTTACTCGATCGGCTGGGCAGGCAATGAGCAGTTCTTC.

The V call is TRBV5-1, the J call TRBJ2-5; TRBD1 aligns across 7 bases. V dropped 6 bases and J dropped 0; count of bases not matched to a gene: 5. Germline CDR1 and CDR2: SGHRS and YFSETQ. This CDR3 contains 14 residues. The CDR3 DNA sequence: TGCGCCAGCAACGAGGACAGGTACCAAGAGACCCAGTACTTC. It codes for CASNEDRYQETQYF. Complete variable domain (other parts from reference TRBV5-1 and TRBJ2-5): KAGVTQTPRYLIKTRGQQVTLSCSPISGHRSVSWYQQTPGQGLQFLFEYFSETQRNKGNFPGRFSGRQFSNSRSEMNVSTLELGDSALYLCASNEDRYQETQYFGPGTRLLVL.

This rearrangement joins TRBV18 to TRBJ2-7; D gene uncertain. The length of the CDR3 is 11 residues. Trimming shortened V by 3 bases and J by 3 bases, and 3 bases separated the two germline ends. Per the germline V gene, CDR1 is KGHSH and CDR2 is LQKENI. The DNA for the CDR3 is TGTGCCAGCTCACCTGACTACGAGCAGTACTTC. This codes for CASSPDYEQYF.

The gene calls are TRBV6-4 and TRBJ1-1; TRBD1 matches at 8 bases. Germline lookup yields CDR1 MRHNA and CDR2 SNTAGT. The CDR3 length is 13 residues. V lost 6 bases and J lost 7; bases outside the gene matches: 7. The CDR3 loop is CASRWDRPREAFF. CDR3 DNA: TGTGCCAGCAGATGGGACAGGCCACGTGAAGCTTTCTTT.

The chain carries TRBV7-8 and TRBJ1-1; weak D call: TRBD1 (6 bases). CDR3 length: 15 amino acids. Looked up from germline, CDR1 is SGHVS and CDR2 is FQNEAQ. The V end was cut by 1 base, the J end by 11 bases, with 20 bases between. Here the CDR3 DNA reads TGTGCCAGCAGCTTAGTCCCCGGGGGGCCGTTGGCCGCTTTCTTT. This translates into CASSLVPGGPLAAFF.

The table lists this clone with a few counts. The chain recombines TRBV2 with TRBJ2-7; D not resolved. This CDR3 is 13 amino acids long. The V end lost 7 bases, the J end lost 2 bases, and 12 bases lay between the germline ends. The V gene's germline CDR1 is SNHLY and CDR2 FYNNEI. Written as DNA, the CDR3 is TGTGCCAGCATCCGAACCCGAACCTACGAGCAGTACTTC. As protein: CASIRTRTYEQYF.

This rearrangement joins TRBV6-5 to TRBJ2-2, with 7 bases that match TRBD1. Germline V gene sequence: CDR1 MNHEY, CDR2 SVGAGI. Losses at the gene ends were 2 bases for V and 7 bases for J; bases not matched to a gene: 4. The CDR3 length is 14 residues. The CDR3 loop is CASSYTTGFGELFF. The CDR3 region has the DNA TGTGCCAGCAGTTACACGACAGGGTTCGGGGAGCTGTTTTTT.

This chain joins TRBV4-3 and TRBJ2-7, with a possible D match to TRBD2 (5 bases). Trimming pared 5 bases from V and 6 bases from J, leaving 14 bases between. This CDR3 contains 13 residues. Germline loops: CDR1 LGHNA, CDR2 YSLEER. The CDR3 is CASSRSETSEQYF. In DNA, the CDR3 is TGCGCCAGCAGCAGATCAGAAACTAGCGAGCAGTACTTC.

The chain employs TRBV6-1 and TRBJ2-5, with TRBD1 identical over 7 bases. The CDR3 consists of 15 residues. V trimming: 6 bases; J trimming: 0 bases; junction bases outside the gene matches: 7. In germline, CDR1 is MNHNS, CDR2 SASEGT. Written as DNA, the CDR3 is TGTGCCAGCAGACAGGGGCGCCAGTACCAAGAGACCCAGTACTTC. Protein: CASRQGRQYQETQYF.

The chain is built from TRBV15 and TRBJ1-2; the D gene is possibly TRBD1 (6 bases). Germline assignment: CDR1 LNHNV and CDR2 YYDKDF (reference sequence). Trimming pared 3 bases from V and 8 bases from J, leaving 19 bases between. The CDR3 extends over 15 amino acids. CDR3 region: CATSRDRTGPSGYTF. CDR3 DNA sequence: TGTGCCACCAGCAGGGACCGAACAGGGCCTTCGGGCTACACCTTC.

The V and J genes are TRBV9 and TRBJ2-5; 7 bases map to TRBD2. The CDR3 covers 16 residues. Trimming at V came to 3 bases and at J to 5 bases, leaving 13 bases not matched to a gene. Looked up from germline, CDR1 is SGDLS and CDR2 is YYNGEE. The CDR3 sequence: CASSEHPGLPMETQYF. The CDR3, as DNA: TGTGCCAGCAGCGAGCATCCGGGACTACCCATGGAGACCCAGTACTTC.

The count of this clone is one. The rearrangement joins TRBV28 to TRBJ1-2, with D tentatively TRBD1 (5 bases). CDR3 length: 13 amino acids. CDR1 is MDHEN, CDR2 SYDVKM, per germline. V shed 2 bases and J shed 5 bases, with 9 bases lying between them. In DNA form, the CDR3 reads TGTGCCAGCAGTTTAGCGGGGGGGTATGGCTACACCTTC. Amino acids: CASSLAGGYGYTF.

The rearrangement joins TRBV4-3 to TRBJ2-5, with D unresolved. The V gene lost 0 bases and the J gene lost 2 bases, with 7 bases spanning the gap. This CDR3 spans 14 amino acids. Germline CDR1 is LGHNA and CDR2 is YSLEER. CDR3 DNA sequence: TGCGCCAGCAGCCAAGATCGCTCTCAAGAGACCCAGTACTTC. As protein: CASSQDRSQETQYF.

The genes are TRBV9 and TRBJ1-2; TRBD1 matches 7 bases. Germline V gene sequence: CDR1 SGDLS, CDR2 YYNGEE. The CDR3 covers 13 residues. Trimming cost V 4 bases and J 8 bases; bases outside gene matches: 8. In nucleotides, the CDR3 is TGTGCCAGCAGCCTCCCGGAGGGGGCCGGCTACACCTTC. Its translation is CASSLPEGAGYTF. The full variable domain, its missing parts supplied by reference TRBV9 and TRBJ1-2, is DSGVTQTPKHLITATGQRVTLRCSPRSGDLSVYWYQQSLDQGLQFLIQYYNGEERAKGNILERFSAQQFPDLHSELNLSSLELGDSALYFCASSLPEGAGYTFGSGTRLTVV.